A selection of T cell receptor beta chains follows, all from one sample in a study of blood T cell repertoires in COVID-19. Sequencing was performed with immunoSEQ multiplex PCR; in TCRdb, only in-frame clones are kept and a portion is missing. The top ten hold 21% of the sample, which has 70,000 or so clones, over 70% seen once. Sequenced: peripheral blood. The receptors come from a man between 70 and 80 years old with acute or convalescent COVID-19. The CDR3 runs from the conserved cysteine through the conserved F or W. Each record gives: V gene, clone size, J gene, D gene, CDR3 DNA, CDR3 protein. The D gene is left open where the match is weak. Some rows mark clone size as missing; the rest say once, few, many or name a class of expanded clone.

v_call: TRBV19; clone_size: once; j_call: TRBJ1-6; d_call: NA; cdr3_nt: TGTGCCAGTACTGCCGGGACAAGTGGTTCACCCCTCCACTTT; cdr3_aa: CASTAGTSGSPLHF
v_call: TRBV28; clone_size: NA; j_call: TRBJ2-4; d_call: NA; cdr3_nt: TGTGCCAGCAGTTCGCCCAGGGTGACGAAAAACATTCAGTACTTC; cdr3_aa: CASSSPRVTKNIQYF
v_call: TRBV4-1; clone_size: once; j_call: TRBJ1-2; d_call: NA; cdr3_nt: TGCGCCAGCAGCCAAGGTGGCAGTGTCAACTATGGCTACACCTTC; cdr3_aa: CASSQGGSVNYGYTF
v_call: TRBV19; clone_size: NA; j_call: TRBJ2-5; d_call: TRBD1; cdr3_nt: TGTGCCAGTAGTCCGGGACAGGGCGAAGAGACCCAGTACTTC; cdr3_aa: CASSPGQGEETQYF
v_call: TRBV9; clone_size: NA; j_call: TRBJ2-2; d_call: TRBD2; cdr3_nt: TGTGCCAGCAGCGTAGTGGGTAGCGGGAGCCCCGGGGAGCTGTTTTTT; cdr3_aa: CASSVVGSGSPGELFF
v_call: TRBV27; clone_size: NA; j_call: TRBJ1-1; d_call: NA; cdr3_nt: TGTGCCAGCAGTTTATTTGCCACAGGTAACACTGAAGCTTTCTTT; cdr3_aa: CASSLFATGNTEAFF
v_call: TRBV21-1; clone_size: once; j_call: TRBJ2-7; d_call: NA; cdr3_nt: TGTGCCAGCAGCAAAGTGGCGGGGCTAGCGGGAGGGCCAAGAGAGCAGTACTTC; cdr3_aa: CASSKVAGLAGGPREQYF
v_call: TRBV24-1; clone_size: NA; j_call: TRBJ2-2; d_call: TRBD1; cdr3_nt: TGTGCCACCAGTGACCGGGGACAGGGGAGGACCGGGGAGCTGTTTTTT; cdr3_aa: CATSDRGQGRTGELFF
v_call: TRBV7-2; clone_size: medium-sized; j_call: TRBJ2-7; d_call: TRBD1; cdr3_nt: TGTGCCAGCAGTGCACAGGGGGCGGGGGAGCAGTACTTC; cdr3_aa: CASSAQGAGEQYF
v_call: TRBV14; clone_size: NA; j_call: TRBJ2-6; d_call: NA; cdr3_nt: TGTGCCAGCGGGCTCGGGGTCCCGAGCTCTGGGGCCAACGTCCTGACTTTC; cdr3_aa: CASGLGVPSSGANVLTF
v_call: TRBV4-1; clone_size: NA; j_call: TRBJ1-5; d_call: NA; cdr3_nt: TGCGCCAGCAGCCCAGCCGGCCAGGGTCGACAGCCCCAGCATTTT; cdr3_aa: CASSPAGQGRQPQHF
v_call: TRBV9; clone_size: NA; j_call: TRBJ1-3; d_call: TRBD1; cdr3_nt: TGTGCCAGCAGCCGAGTGGGGACAGGGGGCGCTGGAAACACCATATATTTT; cdr3_aa: CASSRVGTGGAGNTIYF
v_call: TRBV13; clone_size: few; j_call: TRBJ1-1; d_call: NA; cdr3_nt: TGTGCCAGCAGATTCAGGAACACTGAAGCTTTCTTT; cdr3_aa: CASRFRNTEAFF
v_call: TRBV24-1; clone_size: NA; j_call: TRBJ2-1; d_call: NA; cdr3_nt: TGTGCCACCGGGGACACCTCCTACAATGAGCAGTTCTTC; cdr3_aa: CATGDTSYNEQFF
v_call: TRBV3-1/TRBV3-2; clone_size: NA; j_call: TRBJ2-5; d_call: NA; cdr3_nt: TGTGCCAGCAGCCCCCAGGGGTTACCCCGGGGGACCCAGTACTTC; cdr3_aa: CASSPQGLPRGTQYF
v_call: TRBV5-5; clone_size: NA; j_call: TRBJ1-5; d_call: TRBD1; cdr3_nt: TGTGCCAGCGCCCCAATGACAGGGGAACAGCCCCAGCATTTT; cdr3_aa: CASAPMTGEQPQHF
v_call: TRBV19; clone_size: NA; j_call: TRBJ2-1; d_call: NA; cdr3_nt: TGTGCCAGTAGTCCCCGGGACACGGCCAATGTTGAGCAGTTCTTC; cdr3_aa: CASSPRDTANVEQFF
v_call: TRBV18; clone_size: NA; j_call: TRBJ1-4; d_call: NA; cdr3_nt: TGTGCCAGCTCCGAAGGAGGGGTGAGAGAAAAACTGTTTTTT; cdr3_aa: CASSEGGVREKLFF
v_call: TRBV7-9; clone_size: NA; j_call: TRBJ1-5; d_call: TRBD1; cdr3_nt: TGTGCCAGCAACTCGGGACAGTATAGCAATCAGCCCCAGCATTTT; cdr3_aa: CASNSGQYSNQPQHF
v_call: TRBV6-5; clone_size: NA; j_call: TRBJ1-5; d_call: NA; cdr3_nt: TGTGCCAGCAGGCCAGGGAACAGCAATCAGCCCCAGCATTTT; cdr3_aa: CASRPGNSNQPQHF
v_call: TRBV28; clone_size: NA; j_call: TRBJ1-5; d_call: NA; cdr3_nt: TGTGCCAGCAGGGCGGGGGGGAGCAATCAGCCCCAGCATTTT; cdr3_aa: CASRAGGSNQPQHF